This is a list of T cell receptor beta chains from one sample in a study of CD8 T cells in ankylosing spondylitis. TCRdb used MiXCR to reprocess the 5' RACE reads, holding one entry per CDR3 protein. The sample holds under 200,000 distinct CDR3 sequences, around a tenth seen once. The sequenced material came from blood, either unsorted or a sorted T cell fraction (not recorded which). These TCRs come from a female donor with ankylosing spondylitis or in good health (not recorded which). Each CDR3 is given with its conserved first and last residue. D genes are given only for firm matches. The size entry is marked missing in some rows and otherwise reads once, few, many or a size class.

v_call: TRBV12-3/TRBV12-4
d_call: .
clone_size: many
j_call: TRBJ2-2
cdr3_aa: CASSRGAAGELFF
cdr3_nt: TGTGCCAGCAGCCGCGGGGCGGCCGGGGAGCTGTTTTTT

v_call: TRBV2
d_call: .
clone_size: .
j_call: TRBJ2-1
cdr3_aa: CASSGFKLSSYNEQFF
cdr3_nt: TGTGCCAGCAGTGGCTTTAAGCTGAGCTCCTACAATGAGCAGTTCTTC

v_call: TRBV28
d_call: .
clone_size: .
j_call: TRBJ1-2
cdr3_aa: CASSFISANYGYTF
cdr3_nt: TGTGCCAGCAGTTTTATCAGTGCTAACTATGGCTACACCTTC

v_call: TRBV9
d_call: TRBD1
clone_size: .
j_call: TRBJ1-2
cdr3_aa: CASSTKDRRYGYTF
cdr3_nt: TGTGCCAGCAGCACCAAGGACAGGCGTTATGGCTACACCTTC

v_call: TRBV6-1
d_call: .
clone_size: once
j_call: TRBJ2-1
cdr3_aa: CASSEVGSGNEQFF
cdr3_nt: TGTGCCAGCAGTGAAGTGGGGTCGGGGAATGAGCAGTTCTTC

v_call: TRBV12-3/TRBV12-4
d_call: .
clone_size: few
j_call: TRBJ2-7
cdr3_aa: CASSPRDGSYEQYF
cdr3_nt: TGTGCCAGCAGTCCGCGGGACGGATCCTACGAGCAGTACTTC

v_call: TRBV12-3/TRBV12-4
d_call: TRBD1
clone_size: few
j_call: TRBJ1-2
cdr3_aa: CASRSGTGNGYTF
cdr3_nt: TGTGCCAGCAGATCTGGGACAGGCAATGGCTACACCTTC

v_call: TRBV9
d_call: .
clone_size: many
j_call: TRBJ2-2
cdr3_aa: CASSDSGVTGELFF
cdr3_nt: TGTGCCAGCAGCGACTCCGGAGTCACCGGGGAGCTGTTTTTT

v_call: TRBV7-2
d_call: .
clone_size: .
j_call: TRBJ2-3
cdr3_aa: CASSPGQGGTQYF
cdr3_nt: TGTGCCAGCAGTCCCGGGCAGGGGGGTACGCAGTATTTT

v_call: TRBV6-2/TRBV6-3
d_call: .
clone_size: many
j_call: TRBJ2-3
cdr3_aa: CASSYPGDFLTDTQYF
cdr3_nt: TGTGCCAGCAGTTACCCAGGGGACTTCCTCACAGATACGCAGTATTTT

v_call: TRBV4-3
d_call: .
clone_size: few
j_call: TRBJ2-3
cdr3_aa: CASSQVVVGDTQYF
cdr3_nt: TGCGCCAGCAGCCAAGTGGTGGTGGGAGATACGCAGTATTTT

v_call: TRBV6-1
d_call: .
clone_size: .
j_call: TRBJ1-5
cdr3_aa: CASSEGRPSNQPQHF
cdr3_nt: TGTGCCAGCAGTGAAGGGAGGCCTTCTAATCAGCCCCAGCATTTT

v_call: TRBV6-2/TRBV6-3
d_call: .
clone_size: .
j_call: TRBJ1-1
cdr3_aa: CASGVGTEAFF
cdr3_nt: TGTGCCAGCGGCGTCGGCACTGAAGCTTTCTTT

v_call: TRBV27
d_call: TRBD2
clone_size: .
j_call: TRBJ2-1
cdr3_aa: CASTAGTSGRNEQFF
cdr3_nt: TGTGCCAGCACTGCCGGGACTAGCGGGAGGAATGAGCAGTTCTTC

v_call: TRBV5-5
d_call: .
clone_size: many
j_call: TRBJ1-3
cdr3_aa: CASSLARMGSGNTIYF
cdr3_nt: TGTGCCAGCAGCTTGGCCCGGATGGGCTCTGGAAACACCATATATTTT

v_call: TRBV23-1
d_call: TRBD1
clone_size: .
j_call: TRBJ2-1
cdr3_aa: CASSQRGQGFYNEQFF
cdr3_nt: TGCGCCAGCAGTCAGAGAGGACAGGGGTTCTACAATGAGCAGTTCTTC

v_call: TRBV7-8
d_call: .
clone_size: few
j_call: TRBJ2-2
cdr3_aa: CASSLTRSGGELFF
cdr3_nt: TGTGCCAGCAGCTTGACTAGGTCGGGCGGGGAGCTGTTTTTT

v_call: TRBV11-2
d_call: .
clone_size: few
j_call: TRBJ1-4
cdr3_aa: CASSLGPYNEKLFF
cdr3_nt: TGTGCCAGCAGCTTAGGTCCATATAATGAAAAACTGTTTTTT

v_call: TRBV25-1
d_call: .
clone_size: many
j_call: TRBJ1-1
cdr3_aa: CASSFRGTEAFF
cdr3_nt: TGTGCCAGCAGTTTTAGGGGTACTGAAGCTTTCTTT

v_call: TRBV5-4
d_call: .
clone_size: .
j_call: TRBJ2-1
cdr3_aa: CASSTLAFEQFF
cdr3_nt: TGTGCCAGCAGCACGCTAGCGTTTGAGCAGTTCTTC

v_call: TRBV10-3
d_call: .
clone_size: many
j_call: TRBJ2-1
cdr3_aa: CAISDQDLGNEQFF
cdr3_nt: TGTGCCATCAGTGACCAGGACCTGGGGAATGAGCAGTTCTTC

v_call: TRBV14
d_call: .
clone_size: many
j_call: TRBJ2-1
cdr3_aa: CASRPNEQFF
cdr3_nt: TGTGCCAGCAGGCCCAATGAGCAGTTCTTC

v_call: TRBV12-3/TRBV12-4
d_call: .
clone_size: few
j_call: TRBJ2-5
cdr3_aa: CASRLQETQYF
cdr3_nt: TGTGCCAGCCGACTTCAGGAGACCCAGTACTTC

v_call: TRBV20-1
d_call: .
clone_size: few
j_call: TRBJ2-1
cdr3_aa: CSALGLVSYNEQFF
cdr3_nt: TGCAGTGCTCTAGGACTTGTTTCCTACAATGAGCAGTTCTTC

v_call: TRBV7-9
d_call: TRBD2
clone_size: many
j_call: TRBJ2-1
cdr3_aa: CASSPDRGEEQFF
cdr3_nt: TGTGCCAGCAGCCCAGATCGGGGGGAAGAGCAGTTCTTC

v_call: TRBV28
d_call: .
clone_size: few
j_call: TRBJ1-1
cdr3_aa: CASSTIQAPGAETFF
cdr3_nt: TGTGCCAGCAGTACAATCCAGGCTCCTGGGGCTGAAACTTTCTTT

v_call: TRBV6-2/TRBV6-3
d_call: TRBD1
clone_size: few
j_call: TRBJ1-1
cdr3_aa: CASSYTGEVNTEAFF
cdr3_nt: TGTGCCAGCAGTTATACAGGGGAGGTGAACACTGAAGCTTTCTTT

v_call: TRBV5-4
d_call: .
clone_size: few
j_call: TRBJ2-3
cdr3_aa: CASSDGGSSTDTQYF
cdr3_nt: TGTGCCAGCAGCGACGGGGGATCTAGCACAGATACGCAGTATTTT

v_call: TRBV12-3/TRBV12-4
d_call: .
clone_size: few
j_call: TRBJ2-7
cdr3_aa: CASGATYEQYF
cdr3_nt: TGTGCCAGCGGAGCTACCTACGAGCAGTACTTC

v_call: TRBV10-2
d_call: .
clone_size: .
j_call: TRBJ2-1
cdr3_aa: CASGNDGQYNEQFF
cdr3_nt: TGCGCCAGCGGAAACGACGGGCAATACAATGAGCAGTTCTTC

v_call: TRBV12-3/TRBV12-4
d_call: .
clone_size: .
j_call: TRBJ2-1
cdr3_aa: CASSLIGQSSYNEQFF
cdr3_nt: TGTGCCAGCAGTTTAATAGGCCAAAGCTCCTACAATGAGCAGTTCTTC

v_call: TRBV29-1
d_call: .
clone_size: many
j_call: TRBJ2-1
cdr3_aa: CSVEDSSGSYNEQFF
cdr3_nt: TGCAGCGTTGAAGATAGTAGCGGCTCCTACAATGAGCAGTTCTTC

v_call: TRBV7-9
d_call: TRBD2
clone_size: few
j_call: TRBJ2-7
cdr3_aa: CASSPSGGGDEQYF
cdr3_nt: TGTGCCAGCAGCCCTAGCGGGGGTGGGGACGAGCAGTACTTC

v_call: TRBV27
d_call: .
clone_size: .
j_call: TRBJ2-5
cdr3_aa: CASRGDFSEETQYF
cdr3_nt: TGTGCCAGCAGGGGGGACTTCTCAGAGGAGACCCAGTACTTC

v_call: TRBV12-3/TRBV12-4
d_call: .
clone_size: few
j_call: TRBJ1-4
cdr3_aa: CASSFDRSTNEKLFF
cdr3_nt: TGTGCCAGCAGTTTCGACAGATCAACTAATGAAAAACTGTTTTTT

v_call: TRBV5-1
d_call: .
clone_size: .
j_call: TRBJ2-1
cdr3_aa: CASSSGGWSSYNEQFF
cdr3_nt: TGCGCCAGCAGCTCAGGGGGGTGGAGCTCCTACAATGAGCAGTTCTTC

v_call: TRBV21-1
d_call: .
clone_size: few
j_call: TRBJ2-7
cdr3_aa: CASSSKRRRYEQYF
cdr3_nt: TGTGCCAGCAGCTCTAAGCGCAGGAGGTACGAGCAGTACTTC

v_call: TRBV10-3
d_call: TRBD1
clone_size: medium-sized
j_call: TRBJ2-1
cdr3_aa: CAISEEMDRGEEQFF
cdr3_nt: TGTGCCATCAGTGAAGAAATGGACAGGGGTGAGGAGCAGTTCTTC

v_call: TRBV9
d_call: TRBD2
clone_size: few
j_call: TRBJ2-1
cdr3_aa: CASSAVLIGLAGGPGENEQFF
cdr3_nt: TGTGCCAGCAGCGCCGTACTTATAGGACTAGCGGGAGGGCCAGGTGAGAATGAGCAGTTCTTC

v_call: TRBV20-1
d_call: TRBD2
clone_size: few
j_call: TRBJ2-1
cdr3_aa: CSASGRAGSYNEQFF
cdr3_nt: TGCAGTGCTAGCGGGAGGGCCGGCTCCTACAATGAGCAGTTCTTC

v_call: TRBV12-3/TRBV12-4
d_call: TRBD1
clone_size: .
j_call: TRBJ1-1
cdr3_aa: CASTSTDRDTEAFF
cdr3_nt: TGTGCCAGCACCTCGACGGACAGGGACACTGAAGCTTTCTTT

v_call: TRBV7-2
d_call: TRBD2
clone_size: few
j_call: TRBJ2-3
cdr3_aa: CASSLVGLRLDTQYF
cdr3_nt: TGTGCCAGCAGCTTAGTGGGACTAAGGTTGGATACGCAGTATTTT

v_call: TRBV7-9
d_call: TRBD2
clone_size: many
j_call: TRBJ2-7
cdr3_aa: CASSKMGGVEQYF
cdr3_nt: TGTGCCAGCAGCAAGATGGGAGGGGTCGAGCAGTACTTC

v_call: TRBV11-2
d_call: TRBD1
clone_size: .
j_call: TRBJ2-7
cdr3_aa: CASSLGWDREFGEQYF
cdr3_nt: TGTGCCAGCAGCTTAGGGTGGGACAGGGAATTTGGCGAGCAGTACTTC

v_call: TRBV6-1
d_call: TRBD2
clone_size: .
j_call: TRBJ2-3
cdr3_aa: CASRKGLAGGTTDTQYF
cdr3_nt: TGTGCCAGCAGGAAGGGATTAGCGGGAGGAACCACAGATACGCAGTATTTT

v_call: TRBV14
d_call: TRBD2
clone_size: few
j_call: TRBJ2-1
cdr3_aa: CASSSLSGRARNEQFF
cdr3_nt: TGTGCCAGCAGCTCCCTTAGCGGGAGGGCTCGGAATGAGCAGTTCTTC

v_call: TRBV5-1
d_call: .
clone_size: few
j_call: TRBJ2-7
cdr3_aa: CASSLVGPGREQYF
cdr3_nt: TGCGCCAGCAGCTTGGTGGGACCCGGGCGGGAGCAGTACTTC

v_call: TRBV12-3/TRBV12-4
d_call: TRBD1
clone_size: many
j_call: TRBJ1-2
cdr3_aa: CASGGAGTGGSYTF
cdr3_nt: TGTGCCAGCGGGGGAGCCGGGACAGGCGGGAGCTACACCTTC

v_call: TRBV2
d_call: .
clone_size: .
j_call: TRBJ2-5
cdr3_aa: CDSSLRLGLKETQYF
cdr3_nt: TGTGACAGCAGTCTAAGACTAGGGTTGAAAGAGACCCAGTACTTC

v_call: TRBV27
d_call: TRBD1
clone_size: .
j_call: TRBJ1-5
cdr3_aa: CASSTRGGNQPQHF
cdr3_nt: TGTGCCAGCAGTACCAGGGGGGGCAATCAGCCCCAGCATTTT

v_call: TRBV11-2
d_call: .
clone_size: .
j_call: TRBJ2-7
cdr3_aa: CASSLDPGSYEQYF
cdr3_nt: TGTGCCAGCAGCTTAGATCCGGGCAGCTACGAGCAGTACTTC

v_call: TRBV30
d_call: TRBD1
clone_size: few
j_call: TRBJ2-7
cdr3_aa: CAWSTGVSYEQYF
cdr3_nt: TGTGCCTGGAGTACAGGGGTATCCTACGAGCAGTACTTC

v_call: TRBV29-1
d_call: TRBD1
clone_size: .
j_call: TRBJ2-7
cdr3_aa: CSVGTGLGYEQYF
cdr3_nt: TGCAGCGTTGGGACAGGTTTAGGCTACGAGCAGTACTTC